Listed below are T cell receptor beta chains from one sample, sequenced in a study of blood T cells in healthy people across ages. TCRdb re-called the 5' RACE reads with MiXCR, one entry per CDR3 protein. The profile shows about 590,000 distinct CDR3 sequences, about 30% of them singletons. The specimen sequenced was blood. All receptors derive from a woman aged 80 or over in good health. Each CDR3 is given with its conserved first and last residue. Fields, in order: J gene, V gene, CDR3 protein.

TRBJ2-2 TRBV6-1 CASSEVSGIGAGELFF
TRBJ2-1 TRBV28 CASNGGVGETQFF
TRBJ1-3 TRBV4-2 CASSQDLLSGNTIYF
TRBJ2-5 TRBV7-9 CASSLNGMGGETQYF
TRBJ2-3 TRBV20-1 CSAPRGPPTDTQYF
TRBJ2-5 TRBV20-1 CSARPLTGQETQYF
TRBJ2-3 TRBV7-9 CANSRGDRQGTDAQYF
TRBJ2-5 TRBV7-8 CASSSRTSGGGGQYF
TRBJ1-5 TRBV2 CASSELRGGIQPQHF
TRBJ1-1 TRBV11-2 CASSLRDREKTGAFF
TRBJ1-4 TRBV30 CAWSPGTQRGANEKPFF
TRBJ1-5 TRBV2 CASSELAGQGNQPQHF
TRBJ2-7 TRBV7-3 CASSLGAGGEQYF
TRBJ2-7 TRBV11-2 CASSHWDRGYEQYF
TRBJ2-1 TRBV7-9 CASSAGTRNEQFF
TRBJ2-3 TRBV5-1 CASSRDNPTDTPYF
TRBJ2-1 TRBV15 CATSRGTYNEQFF
TRBJ2-1 TRBV6-2/TRBV6-3 CASSYDERGGDEQFF
TRBJ2-1 TRBV29-1 CSVEMASGGSSPEQFF
TRBJ1-2 TRBV20-1 CSAPVVSNYGYTF
TRBJ2-7 TRBV7-8 CASSLTQGIFYEQYF
TRBJ2-1 TRBV20-1 CSARVLAGDSDEQFF
TRBJ2-1 TRBV20-1 CSARRESRNEQFF
TRBJ1-1 TRBV7-6 CASSLAGGGTEAFF
TRBJ1-2 TRBV13 CASSSGTGVWGFTF
TRBJ1-5 TRBV29-1 CSASTGSRDQPQHF
TRBJ2-1 TRBV20-1 CSATPKGDEQFF